The 11 T cell receptor beta chains given below trace back to one sample, sequenced in a study of Ad26.COV2.S vaccination and SARS-CoV-2 variants. The treatment was: roughly 18 received Ad26.COV2.S at low or high dose, single or two shots; a few received placebo; per-sample allocation not given. Samples were taken on day 63 after the first vaccine or placebo injection. Clones were read by immunoSEQ multiplex PCR, and TCRdb kept only the in-frame ones, dropping some. The data contain 500,000 or so clones, roughly 89% of them singletons. The specimen was peripheral blood, collected in a trial of Ad26.COV2.S vaccine versus placebo. These receptors came from a person aged 18-65 years who received the Ad26.COV2.S COVID-19 vaccine or a placebo.

The chain links TRBV5-5 to TRBJ2-5; a weak D match, TRBD2 (7 bases). This CDR3 has 15 amino acids. The germline V gene has CDR1 SGHKS and CDR2 YYEKEE (reference sequence). Deletions cut 4 bases from V and 7 bases from J, with 20 bases between. This chain's CDR3 is CASSSGDIRPGTQYF. CDR3 coding DNA: TGTGCCAGCAGCAGCGGGGACATCCGCCCGGGGACCCAGTACTTC. Full variable domain (outside the CDR3, taken from reference TRBV5-5 and TRBJ2-5): DAGVTQSPTHLIKTRGQQVTLRCSPISGHKSVSWYQQVLGQGPQFIFQYYEKEERGRGNFPDRFSARQFPNYSSELNVNALLLGDSALYLCASSSGDIRPGTQYFGPGTRLLVL.

This clone was recorded once. The chain employs TRBV7-2 and TRBJ2-5; tentative D call: TRBD1 (5 bases). V lost 3 bases to trimming and J lost 7 bases, with 6 bases between them. CDR1 and CDR2 (germline): SGHTA, FQGNSA. This CDR3 spans 11 amino acids. CDR3 nucleotides: TGTGCCAGCAGCTTTGGGGCGACCCAGTACTTC. It specifies CASSFGATQYF.

This rearrangement joins TRBV5-4 to TRBJ2-5; D is possibly TRBD1 or TRBD2 (5 bases each). The length of the CDR3 is 15 residues. Germline V gene lookup returns CDR1 SGHNT and CDR2 YYREEE (reference sequence). Trimming shortened V by 4 bases and J by 2 bases, and 15 bases separated the two germline ends. CDR3 in amino acids: CASSGGGQSQETQYF. The DNA for the CDR3 is TGTGCCAGCAGCGGGGGTGGACAAAGTCAAGAGACCCAGTACTTC.

The chain joins TRBV20-1 to TRBJ2-5; 7 nucleotides match TRBD2. CDR1 is DFQATT, CDR2 SNEGSKA, per germline (reference sequence). The V and J ends lost 3 bases and 1 base, in that order; junction bases with no gene match: 8. The CDR3 sequence is 15 residues long. DNA of the CDR3: TGCAGTGCTAGTAACCCGGGAGGCGTCCAAGAGACCCAGTACTTC. Translated, it gives CSASNPGGVQETQYF.

This clone showed up just a few times. The chain is built from TRBV7-2 and TRBJ1-5; 8 nucleotides line up with TRBD1. The CDR3 sequence is 15 residues long. With 0 bases clipped from V and 7 bases from J, the junction kept 5 bases outside the gene matches. Germline V gene lookup returns CDR1 SGHTA and CDR2 FQGNSA. CDR3 protein: CASSLANQGAQPQHF. CDR3 DNA sequence: TGTGCCAGCAGCTTAGCAAACCAGGGGGCCCAGCCCCAGCATTTT.

The chain employs TRBV21-1 and TRBJ1-1; TRBD1 is the table's D call, not checked against the DNA. TRBV21-1 corresponds to a pseudogene. The CDR3 is made up of 12 amino acids. The CDR3 spells CASMGQNTEAFF. CDR3 DNA: TGTGCCAGCATGGGGCAGAACACTGAAGCTTTCTTT.

The V call is TRBV7-9, the J call TRBJ2-1, with TRBD2 identical over 10 bases. CDR3 size: 15 residues. V shed 1 base, J shed 8 bases, and the junction held 5 bases outside the gene matches. Germline CDR1 SEHNR, CDR2 FQNEAQ (reference sequence). CDR3 sequence (DNA): TGTGCCAGCAGCTTAGTGTCTAGCGGGAGAGATGAGCAGTTCTTC. Translated, it gives CASSLVSSGRDEQFF.

DNA for the CDR3: TGTGCCAGCTCACCTGAACAGGGGGAGATCACCGGGGAGCTGTTTTTT. It encodes CASSPEQGEITGELFF. The gene calls are TRBV18 and TRBJ2-2; 8 bases map to TRBD1. CDR3 length equals 16 residues. Germline CDR1 is KGHSH and CDR2 is LQKENI. Losses at the gene ends were 3 bases for V and 4 bases for J; bases not matched to a gene: 7.

The chain carries TRBV27 and TRBJ1-2; 7 nucleotides match TRBD1. V dropped 3 bases and J dropped 3; count of bases not matched to a gene: 4. Germline V gives CDR1 MNHEY, CDR2 SMNVEV (reference sequence). The CDR3 covers 14 residues. CDR3 coding DNA: TGTGCCAGCAGTTTCAGACAGGGCTACTATGGCTACACCTTC. Amino acids: CASSFRQGYYGYTF.

J is TRBJ1-1 and V is TRBV19; D remains unclear. The germline V gene has CDR1 LNHDA and CDR2 SQIVND (reference sequence). The CDR3 spans 15 residues. V was pared by 5 bases and J by 0 bases, with 13 bases between. This CDR3 reads CASSVSWELNTEAFF. DNA for the CDR3: TGTGCCAGTAGTGTTTCCTGGGAGCTGAACACTGAAGCTTTCTTT.

This clone was counted a few times. The rearrangement uses TRBV5-1 and TRBJ1-5; D unclear. CDR3 length equals 13 residues. Between the trimmed V and J ends, which lost 4 bases and 7 bases, there was a span of 12 bases. Germline V CDR1 and CDR2: SGHRS, YFSETQ. Written as DNA, the CDR3 is TGCGCCAGCAGCGTAGGGCCAGAGCAGCCCCAGCATTTT. Translated, it gives CASSVGPEQPQHF.